Given below is one T cell receptor beta chain in context. Its antigen is currently unknown. The source of the sample is a study of radiation and T cells in renal cell carcinoma. Assay: immunoSEQ multiplex PCR; the TCRdb copy retains only in-frame clones and omits some. This table holds around 140,000 clones, roughly 85% found once. With 5 bases removed from V and 6 bases from J, the gap between germline ends came to 17 bases. The CDR3 length is 16 residues. Per germline, CDR1 MNHEY and CDR2 SMNVEV (reference sequence). The time point denotes: baseline pretreatment blood. Stated treatment: 15 Gy SBRT to primary tumor, nephrectomy 4 weeks later. The patient's renal cell carcinoma had clear cell pathology. Study-level findings and limits: No pretreatment tumor biopsies were available for baseline clonotypes.

The sequenced sample was blood, obtained from a patient whose treatment included radiotherapy and nephrectomy. This TCR was sampled from a woman aged 45-59 years with renal cell carcinoma. This sequence joins TRBV27 and TRBJ1-6; D is perhaps TRBD1 (5 bases). The CDR3 nucleotides read TGTGCCAGCAGTGTGGGGACGGGACGGGTTAATTCACCCCTCCACTTT. Protein: CASSVGTGRVNSPLHF.